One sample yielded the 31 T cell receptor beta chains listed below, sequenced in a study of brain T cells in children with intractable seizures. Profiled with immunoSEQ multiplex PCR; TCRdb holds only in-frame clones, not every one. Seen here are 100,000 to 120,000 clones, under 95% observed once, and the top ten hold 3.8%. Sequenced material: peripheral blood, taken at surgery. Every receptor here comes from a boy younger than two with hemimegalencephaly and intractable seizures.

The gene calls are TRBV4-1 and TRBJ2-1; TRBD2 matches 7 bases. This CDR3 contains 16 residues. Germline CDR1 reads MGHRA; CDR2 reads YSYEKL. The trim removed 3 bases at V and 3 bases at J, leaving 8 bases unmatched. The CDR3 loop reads CASSQERLAGYNEQFF. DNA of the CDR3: TGCGCCAGCAGCCAGGAGAGACTAGCAGGCTACAATGAGCAGTTCTTC.

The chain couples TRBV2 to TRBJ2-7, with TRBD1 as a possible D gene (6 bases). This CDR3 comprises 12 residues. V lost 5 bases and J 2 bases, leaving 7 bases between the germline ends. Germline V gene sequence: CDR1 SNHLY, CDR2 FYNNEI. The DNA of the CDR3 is TGTGCCAGCAGTAGACAGGCCTACGAGCAGTACTTC. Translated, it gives CASSRQAYEQYF.

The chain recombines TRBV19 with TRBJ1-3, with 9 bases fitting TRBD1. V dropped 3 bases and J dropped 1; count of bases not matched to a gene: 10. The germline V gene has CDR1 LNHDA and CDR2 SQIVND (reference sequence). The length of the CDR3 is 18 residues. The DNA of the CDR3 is TGTGCCAGTAGTATGGGACAGGGACAACTAAAATCTGGAAACACCATATATTTT. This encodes CASSMGQGQLKSGNTIYF.

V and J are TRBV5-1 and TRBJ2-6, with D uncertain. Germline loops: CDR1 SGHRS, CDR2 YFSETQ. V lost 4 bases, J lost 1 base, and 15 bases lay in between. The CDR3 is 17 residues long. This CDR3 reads CASSPRTGASGANVLTF. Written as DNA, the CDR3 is TGCGCCAGCAGCCCCCGGACCGGCGCGTCTGGGGCCAACGTCCTGACTTTC.

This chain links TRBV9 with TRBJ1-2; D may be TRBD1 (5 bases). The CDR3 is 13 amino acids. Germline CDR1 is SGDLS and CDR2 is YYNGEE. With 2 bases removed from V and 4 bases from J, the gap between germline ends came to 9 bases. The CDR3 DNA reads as TGTGCCAGCAGCGTGGAGGGGAGCTATGGCTACACCTTC. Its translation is CASSVEGSYGYTF.

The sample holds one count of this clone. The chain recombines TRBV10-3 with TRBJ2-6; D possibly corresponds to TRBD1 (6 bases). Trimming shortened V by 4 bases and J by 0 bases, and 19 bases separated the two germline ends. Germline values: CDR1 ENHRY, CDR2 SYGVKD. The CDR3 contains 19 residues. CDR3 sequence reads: CAISGAWDNLYSGANVLTF. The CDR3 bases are TGTGCCATCAGTGGAGCTTGGGACAACCTCTACTCTGGGGCCAACGTCCTGACTTTC.

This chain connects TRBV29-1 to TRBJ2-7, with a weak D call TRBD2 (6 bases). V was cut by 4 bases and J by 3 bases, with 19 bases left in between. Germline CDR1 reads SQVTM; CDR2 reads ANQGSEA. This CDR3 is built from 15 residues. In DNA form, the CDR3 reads TGCAGCGTTGCGTATGTGACCCGGGGGTTCTACGAGCAGTACTTC. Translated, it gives CSVAYVTRGFYEQYF.

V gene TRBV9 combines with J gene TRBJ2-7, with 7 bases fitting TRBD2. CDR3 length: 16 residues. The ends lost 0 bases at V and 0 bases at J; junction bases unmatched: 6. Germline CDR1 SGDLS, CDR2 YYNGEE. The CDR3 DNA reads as TGTGCCAGCAGCGTAGGGCTAGCGGTGAGCTCCTACGAGCAGTACTTC. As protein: CASSVGLAVSSYEQYF.

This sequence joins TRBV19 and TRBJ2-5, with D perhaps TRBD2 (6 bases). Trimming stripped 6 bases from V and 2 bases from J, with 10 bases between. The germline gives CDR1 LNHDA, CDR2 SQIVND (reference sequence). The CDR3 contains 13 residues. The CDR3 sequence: CASSLAPQETQYF. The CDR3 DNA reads TGTGCCAGTAGCCTAGCGCCACAAGAGACCCAGTACTTC. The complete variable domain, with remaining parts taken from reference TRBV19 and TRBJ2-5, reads DGGITQSPKYLFRKEGQNVTLSCEQNLNHDAMYWYRQDPGQGLRLIYYSQIVNDFQKGDIAEGYSVSREKKESFPLTVTSAQKNPTAFYLCASSLAPQETQYFGPGTRLLVL.

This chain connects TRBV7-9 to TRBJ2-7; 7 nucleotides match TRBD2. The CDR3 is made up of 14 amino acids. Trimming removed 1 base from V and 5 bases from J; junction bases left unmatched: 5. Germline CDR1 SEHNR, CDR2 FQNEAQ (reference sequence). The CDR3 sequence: CASSLEGTKNEQYF. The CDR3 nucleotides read TGTGCCAGCAGCTTAGAGGGGACTAAAAACGAGCAGTACTTC.

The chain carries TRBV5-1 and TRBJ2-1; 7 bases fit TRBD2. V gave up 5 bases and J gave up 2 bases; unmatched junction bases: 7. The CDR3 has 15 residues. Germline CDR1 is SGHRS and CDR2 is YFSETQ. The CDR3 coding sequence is TGCGCCAGCAGTTCGAGCGGGACGACCTACAATGAGCAGTTCTTC. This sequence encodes CASSSSGTTYNEQFF.

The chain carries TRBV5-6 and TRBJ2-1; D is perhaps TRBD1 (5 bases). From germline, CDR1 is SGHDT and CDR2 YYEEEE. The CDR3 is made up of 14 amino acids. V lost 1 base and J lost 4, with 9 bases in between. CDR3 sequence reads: CASSLPQGYNEQFF. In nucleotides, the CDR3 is TGTGCCAGCAGCTTGCCCCAGGGATACAATGAGCAGTTCTTC.

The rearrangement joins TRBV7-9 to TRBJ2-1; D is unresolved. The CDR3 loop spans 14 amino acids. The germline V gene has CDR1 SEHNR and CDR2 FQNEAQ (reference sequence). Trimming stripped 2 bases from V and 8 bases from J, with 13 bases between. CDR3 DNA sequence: TGTGCCAGCAGCTTATCGGCCCACGGAGATGAGCAGTTCTTC. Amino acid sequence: CASSLSAHGDEQFF.

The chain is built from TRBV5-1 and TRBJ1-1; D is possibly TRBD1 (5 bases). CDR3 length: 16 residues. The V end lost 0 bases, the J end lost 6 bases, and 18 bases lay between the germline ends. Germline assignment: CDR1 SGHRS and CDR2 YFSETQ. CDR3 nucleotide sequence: TGCGCCAGCAGCTTGGCTCGACGGGGGTCAGTGGCTGAAGCTTTCTTT. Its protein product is CASSLARRGSVAEAFF. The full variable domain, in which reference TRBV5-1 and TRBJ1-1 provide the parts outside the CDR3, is KAGVTQTPRYLIKTRGQQVTLSCSPISGHRSVSWYQQTPGQGLQFLFEYFSETQRNKGNFPGRFSGRQFSNSRSEMNVSTLELGDSALYLCASSLARRGSVAEAFFGQGTRLTVV.

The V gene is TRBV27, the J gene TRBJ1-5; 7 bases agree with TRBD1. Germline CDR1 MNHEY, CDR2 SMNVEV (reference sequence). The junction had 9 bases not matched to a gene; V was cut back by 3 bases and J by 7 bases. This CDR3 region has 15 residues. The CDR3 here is CASSFERGPGQPQHF. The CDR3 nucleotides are TGTGCCAGCAGTTTTGAAAGGGGGCCGGGGCAGCCCCAGCATTTT.

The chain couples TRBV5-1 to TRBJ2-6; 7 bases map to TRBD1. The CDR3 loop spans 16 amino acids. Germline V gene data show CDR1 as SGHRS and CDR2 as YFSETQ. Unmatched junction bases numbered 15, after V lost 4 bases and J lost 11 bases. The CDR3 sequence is CASSLPGTEFLDVLTF. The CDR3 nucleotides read TGCGCCAGCAGCCTACCCGGGACAGAGTTCTTGGACGTCCTGACTTTC.

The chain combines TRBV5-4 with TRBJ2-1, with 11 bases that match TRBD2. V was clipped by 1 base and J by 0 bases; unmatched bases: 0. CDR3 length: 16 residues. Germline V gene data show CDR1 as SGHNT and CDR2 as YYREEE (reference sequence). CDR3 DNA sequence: TGTGCCAGCAGCTTGACTAGCGGGAGCTCCTACAATGAGCAGTTCTTC. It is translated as CASSLTSGSSYNEQFF.

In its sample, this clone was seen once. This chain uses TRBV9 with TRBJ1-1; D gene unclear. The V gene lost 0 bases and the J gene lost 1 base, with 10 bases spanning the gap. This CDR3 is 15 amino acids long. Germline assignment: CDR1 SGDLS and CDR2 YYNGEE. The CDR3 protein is CASSVEAAWNTEAFF. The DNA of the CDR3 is TGTGCCAGCAGCGTAGAGGCAGCCTGGAACACTGAAGCTTTCTTT.

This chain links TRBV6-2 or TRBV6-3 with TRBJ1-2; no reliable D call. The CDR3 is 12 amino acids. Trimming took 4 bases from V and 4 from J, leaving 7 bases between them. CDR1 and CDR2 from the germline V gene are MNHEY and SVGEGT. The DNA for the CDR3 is TGTGCCAGCAGTTCCCTTACCTATGGCTACACCTTC. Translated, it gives CASSSLTYGYTF.

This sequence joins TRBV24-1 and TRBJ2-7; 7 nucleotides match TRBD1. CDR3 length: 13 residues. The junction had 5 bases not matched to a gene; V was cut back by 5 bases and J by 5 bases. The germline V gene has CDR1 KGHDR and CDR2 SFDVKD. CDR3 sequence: CATSGQGQDEQYF. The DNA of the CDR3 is TGTGCCACCAGTGGACAGGGTCAAGACGAGCAGTACTTC.

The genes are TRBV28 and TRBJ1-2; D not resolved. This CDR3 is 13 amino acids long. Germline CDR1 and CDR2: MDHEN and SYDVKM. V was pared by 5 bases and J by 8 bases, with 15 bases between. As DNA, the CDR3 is TGTGCCAGCAGTAATCCGGGAAAGAAAGGCTACACCTTC. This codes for CASSNPGKKGYTF.

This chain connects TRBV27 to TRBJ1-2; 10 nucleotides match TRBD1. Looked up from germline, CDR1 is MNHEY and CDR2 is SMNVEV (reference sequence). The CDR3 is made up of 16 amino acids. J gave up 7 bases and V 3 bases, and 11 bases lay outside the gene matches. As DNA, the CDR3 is TGTGCCAGCAGTTTTGACAGGGGGCCCTCCGGGTCTGGCTACACCTTC. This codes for CASSFDRGPSGSGYTF.

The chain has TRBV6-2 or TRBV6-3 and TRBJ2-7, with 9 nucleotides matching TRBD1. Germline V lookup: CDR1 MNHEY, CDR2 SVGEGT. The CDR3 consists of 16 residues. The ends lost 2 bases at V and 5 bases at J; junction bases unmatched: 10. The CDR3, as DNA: TGTGCCAGCAGTTACACACAACGGACAGGGGACCACGAGCAGTACTTC. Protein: CASSYTQRTGDHEQYF.

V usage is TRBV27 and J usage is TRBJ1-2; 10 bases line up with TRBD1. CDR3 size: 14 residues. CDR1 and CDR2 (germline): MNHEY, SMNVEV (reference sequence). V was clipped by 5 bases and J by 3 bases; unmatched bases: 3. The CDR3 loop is CASSRQGAHYGYTF. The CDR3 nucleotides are TGTGCCAGCAGTCGACAGGGGGCTCACTATGGCTACACCTTC.

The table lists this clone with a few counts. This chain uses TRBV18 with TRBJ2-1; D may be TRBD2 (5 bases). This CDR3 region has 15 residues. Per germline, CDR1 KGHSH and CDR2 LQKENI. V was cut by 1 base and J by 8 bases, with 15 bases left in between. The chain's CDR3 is CASSPQLSGSYEQFF. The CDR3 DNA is TGTGCCAGCTCACCACAACTTTCGGGGTCCTATGAGCAGTTCTTC.

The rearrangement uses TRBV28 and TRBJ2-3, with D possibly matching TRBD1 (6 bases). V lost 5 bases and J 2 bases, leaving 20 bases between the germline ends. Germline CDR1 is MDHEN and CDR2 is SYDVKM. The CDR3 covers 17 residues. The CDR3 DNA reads TGTGCCAGCAGTCACATGGACAGTCTTACATTCACAGATACGCAGTATTTT. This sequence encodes CASSHMDSLTFTDTQYF.

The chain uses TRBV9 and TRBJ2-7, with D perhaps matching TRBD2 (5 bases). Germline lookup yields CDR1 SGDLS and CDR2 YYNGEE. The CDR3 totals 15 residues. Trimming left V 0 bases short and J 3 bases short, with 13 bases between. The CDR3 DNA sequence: TGTGCCAGCAGCGTAGGGCGAGGGATCGGCTACGAGCAGTACTTC. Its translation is CASSVGRGIGYEQYF.

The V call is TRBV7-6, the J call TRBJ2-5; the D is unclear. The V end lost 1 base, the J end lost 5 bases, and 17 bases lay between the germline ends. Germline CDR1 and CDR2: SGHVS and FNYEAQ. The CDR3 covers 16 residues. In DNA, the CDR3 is TGTGCCAGCAGCTTAGATCAGGTACACGGATGGGAGACCCAGTACTTC. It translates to CASSLDQVHGWETQYF.

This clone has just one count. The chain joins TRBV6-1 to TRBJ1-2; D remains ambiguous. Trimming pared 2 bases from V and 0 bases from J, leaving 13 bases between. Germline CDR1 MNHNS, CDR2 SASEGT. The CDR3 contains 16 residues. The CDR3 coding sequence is TGTGCCAGCAGTGAAACCCAGCGGGTCCCTAACTATGGCTACACCTTC. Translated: CASSETQRVPNYGYTF.

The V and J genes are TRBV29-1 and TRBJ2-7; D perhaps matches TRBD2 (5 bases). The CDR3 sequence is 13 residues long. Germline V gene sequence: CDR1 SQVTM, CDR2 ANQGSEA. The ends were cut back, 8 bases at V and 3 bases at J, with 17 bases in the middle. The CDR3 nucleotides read TGCAGCCGACGCACGGGGTACAACTACGAGCAGTACTTC. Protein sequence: CSRRTGYNYEQYF.

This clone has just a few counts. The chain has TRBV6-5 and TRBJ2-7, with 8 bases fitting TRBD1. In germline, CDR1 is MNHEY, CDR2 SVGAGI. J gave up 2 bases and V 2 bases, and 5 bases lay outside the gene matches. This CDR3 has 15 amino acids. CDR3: CASSYRWDRPYEQYF. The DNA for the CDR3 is TGTGCCAGCAGTTACCGGTGGGACAGGCCCTACGAGCAGTACTTC.